This is a list of T cell receptor beta chains from one sample in a study of beta chain features in type 1 diabetes. TCRdb's table, derived via immunoSEQ multiplex PCR, lists solely in-frame clones and lacks some. Of around 40,000 clones listed, 66% are singletons. The sequenced sample was Tregs from blood. The receptor source for this set is a woman between 18 and 30 years old with type 1 diabetes. Both conserved end residues are part of each CDR3. The D gene is left open where the match is weak. A row's size may be missing; if present it is once, few, many or a size class.

V gene	J gene	clone size	D gene	CDR3 DNA	CDR3 protein
TRBV29-1	TRBJ1-1	NA	NA	TGCAGCGTTGTTCTTGGGTTAGCGAACACTGAAGCTTTCTTT	CSVVLGLANTEAFF
TRBV7-8	TRBJ1-3	NA	NA	TGTGCCAGCAGCTTATCGGGACACCAACTGGCGGGAAACACCATATATTTT	CASSLSGHQLAGNTIYF
TRBV20-1	TRBJ2-5	NA	TRBD2	TGCAGTGCTGGGGGGGAGGGGACCCAGTACTTC	CSAGGEGTQYF
TRBV7-2	TRBJ1-5	once	NA	TGTGCCAGCAGCTTAGCGAGGGCAGGCCTGATTAGCAATCAGCCCCAGCATTTT	CASSLARAGLISNQPQHF
TRBV7-9	TRBJ2-3	NA	TRBD2	TGTGCCAGCAGCCGCGAGGCGGCGGGAGGGAAGGCAGATACGCAGTATTTT	CASSREAAGGKADTQYF
TRBV7-9	TRBJ2-3	few	TRBD2	TGTGCCAGCAGCAAGGGACTAGCGGGCACAGATACGCAGTATTTT	CASSKGLAGTDTQYF
TRBV18	TRBJ1-4	NA	NA	TGTGCCAGCTCACTACAAGGAGGAAGTGCTAATGAAAAACTGTTTTTT	CASSLQGGSANEKLFF
TRBV10-3	TRBJ2-1	NA	TRBD2	TGTGCCATCACTCGGACTAGCGGGAGTTTAATCCGAGGCATTGAGCAGTTCTTC	CAITRTSGSLIRGIEQFF
TRBV29-1	TRBJ2-7	NA	NA	TGCAGCGTTGTACAGGGTATCAACGAGCAGTACTTC	CSVVQGINEQYF
TRBV29-1	TRBJ2-1	few	NA	TGCAGCGTTGCTAGCCCGTGGAATGAGCAGTTCTTC	CSVASPWNEQFF
TRBV5-4	TRBJ2-1	few	NA	TGTGCCAGCCCCGGTGGGCACTCCAATGAGCAGTTCTTC	CASPGGHSNEQFF
TRBV29-1	TRBJ1-2	NA	NA	TGCAGCGTCGGACAGTTACGAGCCTCTGGCTACACCTTC	CSVGQLRASGYTF
TRBV7-2	TRBJ1-5	few	NA	TGTGCCAGCAGCTCCCAGGGCAATCAGCCCCAGCATTTT	CASSSQGNQPQHF
TRBV19	TRBJ1-1	NA	TRBD1	TGTGCCAGTACCGCTCTCGGACAGGGGGCCCACACTGAAGCTTTCTTT	CASTALGQGAHTEAFF
TRBV23-1	TRBJ2-7	NA	NA	TGCGCCAGCAGTCAATCGAGCGAGCAGTACTTC	CASSQSSEQYF
TRBV11-2	TRBJ2-5	NA	NA	TGTGCCAGCAGCTTATCGACAGAAGAGACCCAGTACTTC	CASSLSTEETQYF
TRBV7-2	TRBJ1-1	NA	NA	TGTGCCAGCAGCTCACGGGGGGCCCAGGCAGGAGCTTTCTTT	CASSSRGAQAGAFF
TRBV7-6	TRBJ1-2	NA	NA	TGTGCCAGCAGCTTAGACGCGGGGGTGTATAACTATGGCTACACCTTC	CASSLDAGVYNYGYTF